This TCR beta chain was recovered during a study of Graves' ophthalmopathy and Graves' hyperthyroidism. From germline, CDR1 is MGHDK and CDR2 SYGVNS. The CDR3 totals 18 residues. V lost 7 bases to trimming and J lost 7 bases, with 28 bases between them. Researchers took RNA transcripts and amplified TCR beta CDR3 regions from them. Scientists carried out first-round RT-PCR using HTBI primers and then a second-round multiplex PCR. MiXCR was run by TCRdb on the multiplex PCR reads, yielding one entry per CDR3 protein. The sample contains around 1.1 million distinct CDR3 sequences, around a third of which appear only once.

Sequenced sample: peripheral blood or thyroid tissue (not recorded which). The TCR sequence derives from an adult man with Graves' hyperthyroidism. The chain uses TRBV25-1 and TRBJ2-2; D possibly corresponds to TRBD2 (8 bases). The DNA for the CDR3 is TGTGCCAGCACGTCCGGGACAGCTCTCAGCGGGAGTCTCGGGGAGCTGTTTTTT. It codes for CASTSGTALSGSLGELFF.